This section outlines one TCR beta chain sequence together with its context. What antigen it recognizes has not been identified. The record has no base qualities; no much larger clone is one base away. The sample contains more than one DNA sequence encoding this CDR3. The data stem from a study of T cell responses to AZD1222 COVID-19 vaccine (dated by TCRdb to the early 2020s). With respect to the entire study: AZD1222 recipients with second doses at about 4 weeks or about 12 weeks were pooled, because spike-specific TCR depth and breadth did not differ between schedules. TCR sequencing covered over 230 trial participants: 200 to 210 given two doses of AZD1222 and approximately 26 given two doses of MenACWY control vaccine. Trial participants were enrolled by age into 18-55, 56-69 and 70-plus year subgroups, with roughly 150, 30 and 60 TCR-sequenced participants respectively.

The sample's time point label, decoded: baseline before first vaccination. Vaccinee samples came from UK trials COV001 and COV002, including a single-blind randomized controlled phase 2/3 trial of AZD1222 (ChAdOx1 nCoV-19) in healthy adults. For TCRbeta chain sequencing, PBMC samples were collected from trial participants at day 0 and at day 28 after the second dose. V was cut back by 1 base and J by 3 bases, leaving a gap of 7 bases between them. CDR1 and CDR2 (LGHDT, YNNKEL) derive from the germline V gene (reference sequence). The CDR3 spans 13 residues, from the cysteine through the phenylalanine. Just CDR3 DNA is preserved here, 39 bases in frame from base 1. Results the study describes overall, beyond this receptor: No day 14 peak-response samples were available, so repertoires were characterized only after the peak T cell response. Reportedly, close to half of the unique spike-specific TCRs recognized epitopes lying outside the regions that are mutated in the B.1.351 and B.1.1.7 variants. After two AZD1222 doses, both the breadth and the depth of spike-specific TCRs were significantly higher than at day 0 and than in MenACWY recipients. Only five to seven AZD1222 recipients were SARS-CoV-2 seropositive at baseline, limiting conclusions about previously exposed vaccinees. The 56-69-year group was small, and its depth increase did not reach significance, likely because of low power. Most participants were white British and females outnumbered males, and the authors suggested that clonal diversity may have been underestimated. Vaccine-associated CD4 TCRs spanned the whole spike protein, with dominant responses in regions 160-218 and 743-854.

The CDR3 regions of human TCRbeta chains were analyzed by immunosequencing. In the authors' own workflow: Repertoire TCRs were matched against a reference library of SARS-CoV-2-specific TCRs generated with the MIRA antigen-specificity platform. Breadth was defined as the fraction of unique TCRs that were SARS-CoV-2-associated. Depth was defined as the fraction of total T cells that were SARS-CoV-2-associated. Using the MIRA data, each spike-specific TCR was mapped to the spike region that the TCR reacts to and placed in a CD4 or CD8 class. Log10-transformed breadth and depth values were compared by one-way ANOVA with Sidak's multiple comparisons tests. Drawn from immuneACCESS, this table holds only the in-frame rearrangements with V and J called that TCRdb kept. Clones are partly lost; checked studies trace under half to an unresolved V gene and leave the rest unexplained. V and J calls and clone size are copied from that table; D and trimming were computed from the DNA. This sample has 100,000 to 150,000 clones in its table, and about nine tenths of those were observed once. The ten largest make up less than 8.5% of the sample.

This sequence originates from an adult in good health. Recombination linked TRBV3-1 (or the pseudogene TRBV3-2) to TRBJ2-7; TRBD1 is perhaps the D gene, given 5 matching bases. Sequenced material: peripheral blood, taken on day 0 of AZD1222 vaccination. CDR3 sequence: CASSQGQGYEQYF. The base sequence is TGTGCCAGCAGCCAAGGTCAGGGCTACGAGCAGTACTTC.